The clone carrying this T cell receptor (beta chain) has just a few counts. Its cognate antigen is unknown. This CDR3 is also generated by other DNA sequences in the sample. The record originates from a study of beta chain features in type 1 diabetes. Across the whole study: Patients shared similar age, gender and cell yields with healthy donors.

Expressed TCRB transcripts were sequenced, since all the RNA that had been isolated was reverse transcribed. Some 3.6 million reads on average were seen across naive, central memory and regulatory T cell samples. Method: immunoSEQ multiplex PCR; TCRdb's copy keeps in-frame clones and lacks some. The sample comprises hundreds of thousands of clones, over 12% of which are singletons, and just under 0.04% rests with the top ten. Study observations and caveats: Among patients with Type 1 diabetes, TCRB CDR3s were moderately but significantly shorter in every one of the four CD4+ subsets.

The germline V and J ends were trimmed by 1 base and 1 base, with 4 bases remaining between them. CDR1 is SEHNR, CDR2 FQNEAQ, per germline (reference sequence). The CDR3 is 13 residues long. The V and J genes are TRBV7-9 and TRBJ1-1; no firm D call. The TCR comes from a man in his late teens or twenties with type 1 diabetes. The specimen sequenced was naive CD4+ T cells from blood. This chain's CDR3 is CASSLETNTEAFF. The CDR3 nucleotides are TGTGCCAGCAGCTTAGAGACGAACACTGAAGCTTTCTTT. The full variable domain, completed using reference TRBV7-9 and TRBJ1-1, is DTGVSQNPRHKITKRGQNVTFRCDPISEHNRLYWYRQTLGQGPEFLTYFQNEAQLEKSRLLSDRFSAERPKGSFSTLEIQRTEQGDSAMYLCASSLETNTEAFFGQGTRLTVV.